This entry concerns a single T cell receptor beta chain. Its antigen is unidentified. This sample stems from a study of T cell repertoires in cytomegalovirus infection. Study-level background: Public TCR beta signatures marked donors with CMV infection and the matching HLA. Study-level findings and limits: Cumulative public TCR beta family frequency identified carriers of CMV plus the relevant HLA.

TCRdb independently ran MiXCR on the reads; one entry per CDR3 protein. The sample holds 600,000 to 700,000 distinct CDR3 sequences, around 35% seen once. Germline CDR1 is LNHNV and CDR2 is YYDKDF (reference sequence). The length of the CDR3 is 18 residues. Unmatched junction bases numbered 10, after V lost 0 bases and J lost 4 bases. The rearrangement links TRBV15 to TRBJ2-7; 12 bases are shared with TRBD2. Here the sequenced sample was cultured PBMCs, taken from culture after CMV antigen stimulation. This clonotype was sampled from a human donor in good health (CMV status not recorded). Some clones in this sample may be carry-over from other donors' samples. In DNA form, the CDR3 reads TGTGCCACCAGCAGAGAGGGGTTAGGACTAGCGGGGACATACGAGCAGTACTTC. Its translation is CATSREGLGLAGTYEQYF.